This T cell receptor (beta chain) was retrieved from a study of breast tumors, draining lymph nodes, adjacent tissues. Trimming cost V 0 bases and J 8 bases; bases outside gene matches: 9. CDR3 length: 15 amino acids. Germline V lookup: CDR1 LGHDT, CDR2 YNNKEL (reference sequence). TCRdb passed the multiplex PCR reads through MiXCR, listing each CDR3 protein once. The repertoire holds 140,000 to 150,000 distinct CDR3 sequences, approximately 32% seen once, with about 2.3% in the top ten. Breast cancer patients provided tissue from their axillary draining lymph nodes. This clonotype was found many times.

This receptor was taken from a female donor with breast cancer. Some clones in this sample may be carry-over from other donors' samples. The V call is TRBV3-1, the J call TRBJ1-2, with 7 bases fitting TRBD1. The sample was axillary lymph node tissue. The chain's CDR3 is CASSQETEGARGYTF. CDR3 bases: TGTGCCAGCAGCCAAGAAACCGAGGGGGCGAGGGGCTACACCTTC.